The next 14 T cell receptor beta chains were all read from a single sample in a study of T cell responses to AZD1222 COVID-19 vaccine. The repertoire was sequenced with immunoSEQ multiplex PCR; TCRdb's copy has only in-frame clones and lacks some. The sample yields 75,000 to 100,000 clones, 90% seen once. The specimen comprised peripheral blood, sampled on day 0 of AZD1222 vaccination. All receptors derive from an adult in good health.

This clone occurred once. V usage is TRBV27 and J usage is TRBJ1-2; tentative D call: TRBD1 (5 bases). Germline V gene lookup returns CDR1 MNHEY and CDR2 SMNVEV (reference sequence). This CDR3 contains 15 residues. V was cut by 8 bases and J by 1 base, with 17 bases left in between. This chain's CDR3 is CASSGGRALNYGYTF. CDR3 nucleotide sequence: TGTGCCAGCTCGGGTGGCAGGGCCCTTAACTATGGCTACACCTTC.

A single count supports this clone. The V and J genes are TRBV5-6 and TRBJ1-1; D is uncertain. V shed 8 bases and J shed 4 bases, with 15 bases lying between them. CDR3 size: 13 residues. CDR1 is SGHDT, CDR2 YYEEEE, per germline. CDR3 in amino acids: CASSIPAVTEAFF. The CDR3 coding sequence is TGTGCCAGTTCCATACCGGCCGTCACTGAAGCTTTCTTT.

The chain combines TRBV5-1 with TRBJ2-5; D remains unclear. Trimming removed 4 bases from V and 2 bases from J, with 18 bases in between. The CDR3 runs 16 residues. CDR1 SGHRS and CDR2 YFSETQ come from the germline V gene. The CDR3 here is CASSPGVLEVQETQYF. Written as DNA, the CDR3 is TGCGCCAGCAGCCCTGGGGTTCTAGAAGTTCAAGAGACCCAGTACTTC.

This clone occurred once. This chain uses TRBV5-5 with TRBJ1-1; D perhaps matches TRBD1 (5 bases). V was trimmed by 2 bases and J by 3 bases, leaving 14 bases between them. The CDR3 runs 15 residues. Germline values: CDR1 SGHKS, CDR2 YYEKEE (reference sequence). The CDR3 is CASSFLVGADTEAFF. The CDR3 nucleotides are TGTGCCAGCAGCTTTTTAGTCGGGGCGGACACTGAAGCTTTCTTT.

The chain links TRBV2 to TRBJ2-1, with D possibly TRBD2 on 5 matching bases. Germline assignment: CDR1 SNHLY and CDR2 FYNNEI. This CDR3 contains 14 residues. Trimming cost V 11 bases and J 3 bases, with 17 bases left between them. This chain's CDR3 is CAATGNFRYNEQFF. The CDR3 nucleotides read TGTGCCGCCACGGGGAATTTCCGCTACAATGAGCAGTTCTTC.

The genes are TRBV9 and TRBJ2-3; D is ambiguous. The CDR3 spans 12 residues. V was clipped by 2 bases and J by 5 bases, with 6 bases between them. Germline V gene data show CDR1 as SGDLS and CDR2 as YYNGEE. The CDR3 coding sequence is TGTGCCAGCAGCGTGGAGAGAGATACGCAGTATTTT. This codes for CASSVERDTQYF.

This chain uses TRBV10-3 with TRBJ1-1, with unresolved D. CDR1 and CDR2 from the germline V gene are ENHRY and SYGVKD. This CDR3 has 12 residues. The V end lost 6 bases, the J end lost 5 bases, and 10 bases lay between the germline ends. The chain's CDR3 is CAIRSATTEAFF. As DNA, the CDR3 is TGTGCCATCAGGTCGGCTACGACTGAAGCTTTCTTT.

The chain has TRBV6-4 and TRBJ2-7; TRBD1 matches at 7 bases. The CDR3 runs 16 residues. Trimming at V came to 6 bases and at J to 5 bases, leaving 16 bases not matched to a gene. Germline-derived CDR1 and CDR2 are MRHNA and SNTAGT. This CDR3 is CASSPQRGQVAHEQYF. The CDR3 bases are TGTGCCAGCAGCCCCCAGAGAGGACAGGTCGCCCACGAGCAGTACTTC.

The rearrangement links TRBV7-2 to TRBJ1-2, with D possibly TRBD1 on 6 matching bases. The CDR3 contains 14 residues. V was clipped by 5 bases and J by 8 bases, with 18 bases between them. Germline loops: CDR1 SGHTA, CDR2 FQGNSA. CDR3 region: CASSPPGHIIGYTF. In DNA form, the CDR3 reads TGTGCCAGCAGCCCCCCGGGACACATCATCGGCTACACCTTC.

V is TRBV6-5 and J is TRBJ2-7; 7 bases align to TRBD1. Germline CDR1 is MNHEY and CDR2 is SVGAGI. Losses at the gene ends were 5 bases for V and 3 bases for J; bases not matched to a gene: 10. The CDR3 runs 15 residues. The DNA of the CDR3 is TGTGCCAGCAGTAAACCGGGACAGAGAGTCTACGAGCAGTACTTC. This gives the protein CASSKPGQRVYEQYF.

The V and J genes are TRBV5-4 and TRBJ2-7; D ambiguous. From germline, CDR1 is SGHNT and CDR2 YYREEE (reference sequence). The CDR3 extends over 14 amino acids. V was cut by 4 bases and J by 2 bases, with 13 bases left in between. This CDR3 reads CASSTGRRAYEQYF. The CDR3 nucleotides read TGTGCCAGCAGCACCGGCCGTCGAGCCTACGAGCAGTACTTC.

J is TRBJ2-7 and V is TRBV18; D possibly corresponds to TRBD2 (7 bases). CDR3 length equals 17 residues. Germline loops: CDR1 KGHSH, CDR2 LQKENI. The germline V and J ends were trimmed by 1 base and 3 bases, with 19 bases remaining between them. The CDR3 region is CASSPLTGGEKVYEQYF. The CDR3 nucleotides are TGTGCCAGCTCACCACTTACGGGGGGCGAAAAGGTCTACGAGCAGTACTTC.

Points on this clone: Distinct nucleotide sequences in the sample also encode this CDR3. The V call is TRBV5-1, the J call TRBJ1-1, with D possibly TRBD1 on 6 matching bases. This CDR3 is built from 14 residues. Germline V gene data show CDR1 as SGHRS and CDR2 as YFSETQ. The V gene lost 5 bases and the J gene lost 2 bases, with 13 bases spanning the gap. CDR3 amino acids: CASSLDRPNTEAFF. CDR3 sequence (DNA): TGCGCCAGCAGTCTTGACAGGCCTAACACTGAAGCTTTCTTT.

CDR3 amino acids: CASSPRQGATNEKLFF. In nucleotides, the CDR3 is TGTGCCAGCAGCCCTAGACAGGGTGCAACTAATGAAAAACTGTTTTTT. This chain joins TRBV5-4 and TRBJ1-4; 7 bases map to TRBD1. Germline loops: CDR1 SGHNT, CDR2 YYREEE (reference sequence). The CDR3 is made up of 16 amino acids. The V and J ends lost 4 bases and 0 bases, in that order; junction bases with no gene match: 6.